This T cell receptor beta chain was found in a study of regulatory T cells in long-lasting Graves disease. About the research overall: Graves' disease counted as persistent after over 5 years of antithyroid drugs with positive TSH receptor antibodies. Study-wide findings and caveats: New patients shared 800 to 1,000 public clonotypes, and persistent patients shared more, with a few thousand.

The time point: persistent/refractory GD, antithyroid drugs over 5 years with positive TRAb. Isolated PBMC RNA provided the starting material for the TCR library. An endocrinology department located in Xi'an, China, was where the patients came from. EDTA tubes were used for drawing around 9 milliliters of peripheral blood. This clonotype was detected many times. What it binds is unknown. Arm-PCR of CDR3 regions and iRepertoire HTBI primers were the basis on which TCR beta libraries were built. TCRdb ran MiXCR on the multiplex PCR reads and lists one entry per CDR3 protein. The repertoire has 400,000 to 500,000 distinct CDR3 sequences, 20% of them found once; the top ten carry 7% to 9.5%. This CDR3 has 15 residues. The ends were cut back, 2 bases at V and 7 bases at J, with 12 bases in the middle.

This receptor was identified in a female donor with Graves disease. Sequencing used peripheral blood mononuclear cells (PBMCs), obtained when the disease was refractory, from a patient treated with antithyroid drugs. The chain uses TRBV12-3 or TRBV12-4 and TRBJ1-6; D might be TRBD1 (6 bases). Here the CDR3 DNA reads TGTGCCAGCAGTTTACGTCGTGGGGGCAATTCACCCCTCCACTTT. This gives the protein CASSLRRGGNSPLHF.